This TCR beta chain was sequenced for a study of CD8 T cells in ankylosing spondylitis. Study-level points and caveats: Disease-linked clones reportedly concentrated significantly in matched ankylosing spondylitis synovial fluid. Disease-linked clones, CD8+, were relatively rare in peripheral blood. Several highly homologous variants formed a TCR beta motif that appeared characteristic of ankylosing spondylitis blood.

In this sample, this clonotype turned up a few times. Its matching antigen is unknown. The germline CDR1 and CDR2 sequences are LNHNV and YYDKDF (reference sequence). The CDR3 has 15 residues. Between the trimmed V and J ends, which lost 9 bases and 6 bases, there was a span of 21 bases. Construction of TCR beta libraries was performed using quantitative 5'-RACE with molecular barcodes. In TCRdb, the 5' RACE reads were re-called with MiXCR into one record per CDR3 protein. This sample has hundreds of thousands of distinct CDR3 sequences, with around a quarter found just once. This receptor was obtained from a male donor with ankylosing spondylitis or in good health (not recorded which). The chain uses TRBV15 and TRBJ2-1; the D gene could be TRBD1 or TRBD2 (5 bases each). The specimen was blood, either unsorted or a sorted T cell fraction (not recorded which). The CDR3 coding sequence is TGTGCCACGGGCCCCGGGACGCCTCCCTCCAATGAGCAGTTCTTC. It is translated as CATGPGTPPSNEQFF.